The source of this T cell receptor (beta chain) is a study of T cells in Graves' hyperthyroidism and ophthalmopathy. From RNA transcripts, TCR beta CDR3 regions were amplified. The study used the HTBI primer set for a first-round RT-PCR of the TCR CDR3. Via MiXCR, TCRdb re-called the multiplex PCR reads, giving one row per CDR3 protein. This table has more than 300,000 distinct CDR3 sequences, about 18% appearing once. Every diagnosis used clinical symptoms, serum thyroxine and TRAb, thyroid ultrasound and orbital computed tomography. Over 9 ml of fresh peripheral blood supplied the PBMCs. In regard to this clonotype: Compared with germline, one end of the junction differs, possibly owing to a read error.

Sequenced sample: blood. This clonotype was obtained from a man between 18 and 35 years old with Graves' ophthalmopathy.

CDR3: CACSSLAGANTGELFF. As DNA, the CDR3 is TGTGCCTGCAGCTCGCTAGCGGGGGCCAACACCGGGGAGCTGTTTTTT. The chain has TRBV6-1 and TRBJ2-2, with 10 bases aligning to TRBD2. CDR3 length equals 16 residues. CDR1 and CDR2 from the germline V gene are MNHNS and SASEGT.